The clone carrying this TCR beta chain was recorded at least ten times. Its specificity is unknown. These data belong to a study of early T cells in non-severe SARS-CoV-2 infection. General study results and limits: Matching results from VDJdb favored anti-spike CD8 responses, leaving private and CD4 specificities undetected.

One entry per CDR3 protein results from TCRdb running MiXCR on the 5' RACE reads. The sample yields around 30,000 distinct CDR3 sequences, 5.7% seen once. The germline V gene encodes CDR1 MDHEN and CDR2 SYDVKM. Trimming removed 4 bases from V and 2 bases from J, with 18 bases in between. The CDR3 length is 16 residues. The clonotype originates from an adult who was a healthcare worker with PCR-confirmed SARS-CoV-2 infection or an uninfected control (not recorded which). This chain connects TRBV28 to TRBJ2-7; D not certain. The sample consisted of whole blood. In nucleotides, the CDR3 is TGTGCCAGCAGTTATCGCGGCGGTCCGGCAGCCTACGAGCAGTACTTC. Its protein product is CASSYRGGPAAYEQYF. Filled out from reference TRBV28 and TRBJ2-7, the complete variable domain reads DVKVTQSSRYLVKRTGEKVFLECVQDMDHENMFWYRQDPGLGLRLIYFSYDVKMKEKGDIPEGYSVSREKKERFSLILESASTNQTSMYLCASSYRGGPAAYEQYFGPGTRLTVT.